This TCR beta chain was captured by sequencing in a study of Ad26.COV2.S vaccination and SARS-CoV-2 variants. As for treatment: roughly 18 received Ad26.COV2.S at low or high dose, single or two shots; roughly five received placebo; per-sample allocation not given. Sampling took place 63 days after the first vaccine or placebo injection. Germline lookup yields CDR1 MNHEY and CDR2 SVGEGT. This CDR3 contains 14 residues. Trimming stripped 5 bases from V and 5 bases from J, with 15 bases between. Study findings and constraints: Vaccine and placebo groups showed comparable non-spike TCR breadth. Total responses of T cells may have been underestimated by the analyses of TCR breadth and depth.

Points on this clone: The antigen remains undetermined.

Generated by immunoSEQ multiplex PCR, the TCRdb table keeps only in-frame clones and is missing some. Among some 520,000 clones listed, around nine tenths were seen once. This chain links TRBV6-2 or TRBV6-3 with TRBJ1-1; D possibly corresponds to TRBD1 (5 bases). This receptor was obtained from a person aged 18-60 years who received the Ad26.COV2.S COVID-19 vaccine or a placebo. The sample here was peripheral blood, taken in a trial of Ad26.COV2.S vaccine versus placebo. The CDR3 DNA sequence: TGTGCCAGCAGTCGACAGAGCCGCTCTACTGAAGCTTTCTTT. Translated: CASSRQSRSTEAFF.